Listed below are T cell receptor beta chains from one sample, sequenced in a study of shared clonotypes between healthy human individuals. Produced via immunoSEQ multiplex PCR; TCRdb's table is partial and in-frame only. The sample lists about 2 million clones; approximately 95% were seen once. The sample taken for sequencing was naive CD8+ T cells sorted from blood. Source of these receptors: a young man in good health. Each CDR3 is given without its conserved first and last residue.

V gene	CDR3 protein
TRBV5-1	ASSLEVQTYEQY
TRBV27	ATRTGNTEAF
TRBV5-4	ASSSSTLQDLSSYNSPLH
TRBV10-2	ASSELAGGADTQY
TRBV11-2	ASSYTTGTVNTEAF
TRBV10-3	AISESSWTSGADTQY
TRBV27	ASSNGGELF
TRBV27	ASKLTRYQETQY
TRBV7-9	ASSFRVNMSHEQY
TRBV19	ASSIGPGVYEQY
TRBV11-2	ASGPGQTQY
TRBV9	ASSTDSGNTIY
TRBV2	ASSEGTHSNYGYT
TRBV28	ASSDRDLSYEQY
TRBV19	ASSIPRRGGFYGYT
TRBV27	ASSPPSNHNEQF
TRBV27	ASSPYGTDTQY
TRBV28	ASSVAPNTGELF
TRBV6-1	ASSETTQGVLSSYEQY
TRBV7-2	ASSLEQGEKLF
TRBV7-8	ASTTGLSGAKNIQY
TRBV27	ASSELGDSPLH
TRBV15	ATSRESSIAETQY
TRBV5-1	ASSSIVGTSYNEQF
TRBV11-2	ASSNNWGSYEQY
TRBV4-3	ASSQVIGVLAGGPGNEQF
TRBV28	ASSPTLAGGLTDTQY
TRBV4-3	ASSSTIAWRNEQF
TRBV9	ASSHSGGMDSPLH
TRBV7-2	ASSLAEGRGTEAF
TRBV9	ASSVTRASTDTQY
TRBV13	ASSPRDGPQETQY
TRBV7-9	ASSLVDRGFEQY
TRBV9	ASSAFTGDYGYT
TRBV7-9	ASSDAPAGLINEQF
TRBV7-9	ASSLEVLGNEQF
TRBV29-1	SVDFTGTGGTEAF
TRBV15	ATSRDLADHGETQY
TRBV7-9	ASWGGPPDTQY
TRBV2	ASMKARVGTNEKLF